The entry below describes one TCR beta chain. Its cognate antigen has yet to be identified. Within one base of it there is no much larger clone, and no base qualities were kept. From the cysteine up to the phenylalanine, the CDR3 has a length of 16 residues. The CDR3 DNA has 48 bases and is translated from base 1. V lost 4 bases and J lost 5 bases, and the count of bases not matched to a germline gene is 8. Per the germline V gene (reference sequence), SGHNT is the CDR1 and YYREEE is the CDR2. The source of the sample is a study of blood T cell repertoires in COVID-19 (dated by TCRdb to the early 2020s). Background for the entire study: Samples from collaborators originated in the United States, Italy and Spain and spanned both the acute and convalescent phases of COVID-19. The repertoires were released in a freely available public database meant as a resource for research on the immune response to SARS-CoV-2. The prospective study material was composed of cDNA or gDNA derived from T cells, B-cell-depleted T cells, or PBMCs. Subjects who had been exposed to COVID-19, were actively infected with it, or had recovered from it provided the deeply sampled blood TCRbeta repertoires that made up the dataset. Samples came from the ongoing ImmuneRACE study (first 160 participants) plus 1,254 subjects from 6 global collaborators. Nearly every sample came with metadata listing a de-identified subject ID, COVID-19 status, age in years and sex. Where available, HLA class I and class II types were obtained from metadata supplied by the sample provider rather than from assay-based typing.

Enrolling through a virtual design, the prospective study's participants ranged in age from roughly 18 to 95 years and lived across around 25 United States geographic areas. To assign participants to cohorts, the prospective study relied on clinical history that participants themselves reported in a screening survey and a study questionnaire. Recovered participants in ImmuneRACE Cohort 3 were defined by two consecutive negative NP/OP PCR tests, clearance by a healthcare professional, or resolution of symptoms. Mobile phlebotomists in the prospective study collected whole blood, serum and a nasopharyngeal or oropharyngeal swab from every participant. Prospective study participants could optionally give additional blood draws and questionnaires over an approximately two-month period. Before DNA extraction, blood samples from the prospective study were shipped at room temperature or frozen. Study-level results and caveats: Clinical and demographic metadata were provided uncurated, with the amount varying by source and participant.

The immunoSEQ Assay, a bias-controlled multiplex PCR, was used to amplify TCRbeta CDR3 regions from genomic DNA. In the paper's pipeline: The number of nucleated cells in each sample was estimated from the amplification of reference gene primers within the assay. Sequence reads were collapsed and filtered to measure the absolute abundance of every unique TCRbeta CDR3 rearrangement. For each sample, productive Simpson clonality was calculated as the square root of Simpson's diversity index across productive rearrangements. TCRdb mirrors the immuneACCESS table, restricted to in-frame sequences. Some clones are absent from its copies; in checked studies, under half trace to an unresolved V gene, and the reason for the others is unknown. Clone size and the V and J calls come from that table; the DNA yielded D and trimming. Here the sample has a few hundred thousand clones; 70% to 90% occur a single time. Jointly, the top ten make up under 6.5% of the sample.

The origin of this receptor is a woman in her thirties who had recovered from COVID-19. Recombination connected TRBV5-4 to TRBJ1-6, and TRBD1 matches 8 of the central bases. Sequenced material: PBMCs or T cells enriched from blood (not recorded which). The DNA sequence is TGTGCCAGCAGCCCAGGGGGCAGGGGCAATAATTCACCCCTCCACTTT. It is translated as CASSPGGRGNNSPLHF. Joined to the reference TRBV5-4 and TRBJ1-6 proteins, this CDR3 gives the full variable domain: ETGVTQSPTHLIKTRGQQVTLRCSSQSGHNTVSWYQQALGQGPQFIFQYYREEENGRGNFPPRFSGLQFPNYSSELNVNALELDDSALYLCASSPGGRGNNSPLHFGNGTRLTVT.